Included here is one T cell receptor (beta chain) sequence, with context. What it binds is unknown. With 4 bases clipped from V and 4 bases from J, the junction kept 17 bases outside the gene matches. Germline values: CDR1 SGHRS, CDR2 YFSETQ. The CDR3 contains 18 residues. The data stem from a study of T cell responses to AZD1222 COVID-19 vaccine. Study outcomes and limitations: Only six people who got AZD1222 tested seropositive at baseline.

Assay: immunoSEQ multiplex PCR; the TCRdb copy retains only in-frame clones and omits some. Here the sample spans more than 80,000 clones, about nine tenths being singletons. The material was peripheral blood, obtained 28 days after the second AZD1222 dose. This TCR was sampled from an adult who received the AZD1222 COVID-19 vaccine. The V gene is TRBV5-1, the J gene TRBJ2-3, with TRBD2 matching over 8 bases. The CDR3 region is CASSLRRTSWGGSDTQYF. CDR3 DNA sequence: TGCGCCAGCAGCCTGCGCCGGACTAGCTGGGGTGGCTCAGATACGCAGTATTTT.